This TCR beta chain was documented in a study of post-analysis software for immune sequencing data. Per the germline V gene, CDR1 is LNHDA and CDR2 is SQIVND (reference sequence). V lost 3 bases and J lost 5, with 14 bases in between. The CDR3 extends over 14 amino acids. Concerning this clonotype itself: Its antigen remains unidentified.

cDNA libraries of TCR beta carried unique molecular identifiers. In TCRdb, the PCR reads were re-called with MiXCR into one record per CDR3 protein. The data hold 750,000 to 950,000 distinct CDR3 sequences, with 46% observed a single time. Study-level points and caveats: In patients, about 5 TRBV segments were more frequent than in controls, with TRBV5-6, TRBV5-1 and TRBV20-1 among them.

The J gene is TRBJ2-7, the V gene TRBV19; TRBD1 or TRBD2 may be the D gene (5 bases each). The clonotype was recovered from a girl aged 10-17 years with multiple sclerosis. Specimen: blood. CDR3 in DNA: TGTGCCAGTAGTATTTTATGGGGGAGACACGAGCAGTACTTC. It is translated as CASSILWGRHEQYF.